This TCR beta chain stems from a study of T cell responses to AZD1222 COVID-19 vaccine. Details on this clone: Its antigen is unidentified.

Per the germline V gene, CDR1 is LNHDA and CDR2 is SQIVND (reference sequence). The CDR3 length is 16 residues. The J segment lost 2 bases and the V segment lost 1 base, leaving 7 bases of the junction unmatched. Second-dose timings of about 4 or about 12 weeks were pooled. General study findings and limits: Vaccine-related CD4 TCRs covered spike, predominating at 160-218 and 743-854. Within unmutated variant regions lay the reported targets of nearly half of spike-specific TCRs. Repertoire sampling happened only post peak T cell response.

Using immunoSEQ multiplex PCR, the repertoire was profiled, and TCRdb retains in-frame clones only, with some absent. The sample includes 110,000 or so clones, about 91% of them seen just once. This sequence was found in an adult who received the AZD1222 COVID-19 vaccine. The sample consisted of peripheral blood, taken 28 days after the second AZD1222 dose. The rearrangement links TRBV19 to TRBJ1-2, with 7 bases aligning to TRBD1. The CDR3 loop is CASSIGPGQNNYGYTF. The CDR3 region has the DNA TGTGCCAGTAGTATAGGGCCGGGACAGAACAACTATGGCTACACCTTC.